This TCR beta chain is from a study of cytomegalovirus exposure and HLA in healthy donors. Study results and caveats: First-cohort TCR clusters were later found to tend to co-occur in the approximately 110 validation repertoires.

A word on this clone: Its target is unknown.

The assay was immunoSEQ multiplex PCR, and TCRdb's table has in-frame clones only and misses some. The sample contains tens of thousands of clones, 88% of which appear only once. The CDR3 is 16 residues long. The V end was cut by 1 base, the J end by 3 bases, with 14 bases between. CDR1 and CDR2 (germline): SGHRS, YFSETQ. The TCR originated in a woman aged 25 to 39 in good health and CMV-seronegative. This sequence joins TRBV5-1 and TRBJ2-1; a weak D match, TRBD1 (5 bases). The sequenced sample was PBMCs. The CDR3 region is CASSLTADSFYNEQFF. DNA for the CDR3: TGCGCCAGCAGCTTGACGGCCGACAGTTTCTACAATGAGCAGTTCTTC.